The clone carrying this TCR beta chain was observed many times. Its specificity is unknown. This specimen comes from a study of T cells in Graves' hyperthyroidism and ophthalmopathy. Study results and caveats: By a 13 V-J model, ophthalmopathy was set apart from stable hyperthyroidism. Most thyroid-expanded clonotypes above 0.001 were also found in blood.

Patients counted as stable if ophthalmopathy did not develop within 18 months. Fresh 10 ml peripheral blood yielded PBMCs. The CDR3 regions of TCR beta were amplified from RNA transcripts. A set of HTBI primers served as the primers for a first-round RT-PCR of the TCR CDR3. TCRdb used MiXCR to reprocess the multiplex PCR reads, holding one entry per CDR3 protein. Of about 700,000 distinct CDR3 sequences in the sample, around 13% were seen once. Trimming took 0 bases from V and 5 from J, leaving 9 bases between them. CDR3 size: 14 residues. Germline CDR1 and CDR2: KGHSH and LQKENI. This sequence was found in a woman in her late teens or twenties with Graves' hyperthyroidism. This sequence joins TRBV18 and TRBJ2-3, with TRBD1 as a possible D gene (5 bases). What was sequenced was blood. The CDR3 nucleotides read TGTGCCAGCTCACCACCCCCAGGGAAAGATACGCAGTATTTT. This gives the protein CASSPPPGKDTQYF.